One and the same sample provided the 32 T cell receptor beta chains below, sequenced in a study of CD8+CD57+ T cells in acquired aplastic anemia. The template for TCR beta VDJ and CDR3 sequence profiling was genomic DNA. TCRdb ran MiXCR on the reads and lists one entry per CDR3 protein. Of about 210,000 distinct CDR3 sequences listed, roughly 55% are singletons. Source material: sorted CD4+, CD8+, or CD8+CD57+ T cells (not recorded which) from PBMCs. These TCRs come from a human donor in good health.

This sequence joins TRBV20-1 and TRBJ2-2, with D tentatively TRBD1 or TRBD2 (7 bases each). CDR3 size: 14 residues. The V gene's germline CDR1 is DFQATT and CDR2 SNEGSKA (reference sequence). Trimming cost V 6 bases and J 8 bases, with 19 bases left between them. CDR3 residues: CSAPGGGGQGELFF. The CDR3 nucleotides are TGCAGTGCCCCTGGGGGGGGGGGACAGGGGGAGCTGTTTTTT.

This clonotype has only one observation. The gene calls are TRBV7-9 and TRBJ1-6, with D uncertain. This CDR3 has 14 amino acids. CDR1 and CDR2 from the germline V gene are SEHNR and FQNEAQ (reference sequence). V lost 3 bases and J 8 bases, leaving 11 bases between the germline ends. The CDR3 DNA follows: TGTGCCAGCAGCTTGCTTCACTTGGATTCACCCCTCCACTTT. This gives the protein CASSLLHLDSPLHF. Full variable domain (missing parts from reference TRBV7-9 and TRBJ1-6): DTGVSQNPRHKITKRGQNVTFRCDPISEHNRLYWYRQTLGQGPEFLTYFQNEAQLEKSRLLSDRFSAERPKGSFSTLEIQRTEQGDSAMYLCASSLLHLDSPLHFGNGTRLTVT.

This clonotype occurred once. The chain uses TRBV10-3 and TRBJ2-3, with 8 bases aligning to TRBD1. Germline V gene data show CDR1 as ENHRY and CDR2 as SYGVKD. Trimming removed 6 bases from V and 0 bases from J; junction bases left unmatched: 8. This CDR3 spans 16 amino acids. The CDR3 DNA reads TGTGCCATCAGCCAGGGGACAGGAGACAGCACAGATACGCAGTATTTT. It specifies CAISQGTGDSTDTQYF.

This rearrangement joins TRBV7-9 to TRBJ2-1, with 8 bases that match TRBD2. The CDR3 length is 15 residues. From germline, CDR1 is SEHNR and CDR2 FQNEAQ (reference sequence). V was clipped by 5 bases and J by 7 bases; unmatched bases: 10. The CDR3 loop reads CASSRGGGRWNEQFF. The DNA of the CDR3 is TGTGCCAGCAGCAGGGGCGGGGGGCGGTGGAATGAGCAGTTCTTC.

CDR3 residues: CASSIKGHTSPLHF. The CDR3 DNA follows: TGTGCCAGTAGTATAAAGGGGCACACTTCACCCCTCCACTTT. The rearrangement joins TRBV19 to TRBJ1-6; the D gene is possibly TRBD1 (5 bases). The CDR3 consists of 14 residues. In germline, CDR1 is LNHDA, CDR2 SQIVND (reference sequence). The germline V and J ends were trimmed by 2 bases and 9 bases, with 11 bases remaining between them.

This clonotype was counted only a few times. CDR3 nucleotide sequence: TGTGCCAGCAGCTTTGACCGGGACAGGGGGCGACCCCTCCACTTT. It yields the protein CASSFDRDRGRPLHF. The V gene is TRBV7-9, the J gene TRBJ1-6, with 12 bases identical to TRBD1. The CDR3 length is 15 residues. The trim removed 3 bases at V and 12 bases at J, leaving 6 bases unmatched. Looked up from germline, CDR1 is SEHNR and CDR2 is FQNEAQ (reference sequence).

This chain's CDR3 is CASSMAGRAYEQYF. DNA of the CDR3: TGTGCCAGTAGTATGGCGGGCAGGGCGTACGAGCAGTACTTC. This chain connects TRBV19 to TRBJ2-7; D may be TRBD1 or TRBD2 (5 bases each). The germline V gene has CDR1 LNHDA and CDR2 SQIVND (reference sequence). V was clipped by 3 bases and J by 4 bases, with 13 bases between them. The CDR3 sequence is 14 residues long.

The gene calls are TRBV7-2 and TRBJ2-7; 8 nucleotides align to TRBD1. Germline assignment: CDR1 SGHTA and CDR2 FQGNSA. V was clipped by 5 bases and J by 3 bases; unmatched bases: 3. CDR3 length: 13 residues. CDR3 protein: CASSTQGGYEQYF. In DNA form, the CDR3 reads TGTGCCAGCAGCACACAGGGGGGCTACGAGCAGTACTTC. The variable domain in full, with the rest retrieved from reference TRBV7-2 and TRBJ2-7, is GAGVSQSPSNKVTEKGKDVELRCDPISGHTALYWYRQSLGQGLEFLIYFQGNSAPDKSGLPSDRFSAERTGGSVSTLTIQRTQQEDSAVYLCASSTQGGYEQYFGPGTRLTVT.

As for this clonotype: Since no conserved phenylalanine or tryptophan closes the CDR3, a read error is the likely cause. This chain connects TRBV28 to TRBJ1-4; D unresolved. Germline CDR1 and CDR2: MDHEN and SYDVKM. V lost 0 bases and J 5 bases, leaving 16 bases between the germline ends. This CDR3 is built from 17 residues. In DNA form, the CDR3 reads TGTGCCAGCAGTTTATGGTCACTCCAAGGTCTGAATGAAAAACTGTTTTCT. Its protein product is CASSLWSLQGLNEKLFS.

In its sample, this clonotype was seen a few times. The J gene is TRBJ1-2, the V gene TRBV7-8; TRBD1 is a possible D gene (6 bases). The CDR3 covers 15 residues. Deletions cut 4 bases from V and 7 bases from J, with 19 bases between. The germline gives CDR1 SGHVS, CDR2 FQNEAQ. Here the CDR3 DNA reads TGTGCCAGCAGCTCCCTAGCGGGGGGGGCAGCTGGCTACACCTTC. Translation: CASSSLAGGAAGYTF. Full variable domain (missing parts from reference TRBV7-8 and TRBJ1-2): GAGVSQSPRYKVAKRGQDVALRCDPISGHVSLFWYQQALGQGPEFLTYFQNEAQLDKSGLPSDRFFAERPEGSVSTLKIQRTQQEDSAVYLCASSSLAGGAAGYTFGSGTRLTVV.

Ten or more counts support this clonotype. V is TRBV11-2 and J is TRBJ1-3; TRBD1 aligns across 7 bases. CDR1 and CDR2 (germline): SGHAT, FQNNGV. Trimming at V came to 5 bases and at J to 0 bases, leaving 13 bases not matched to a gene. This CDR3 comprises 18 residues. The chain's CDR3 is CASSDYLQGDFSGNTIYF. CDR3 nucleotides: TGTGCCAGCAGCGACTACCTTCAGGGGGATTTCTCTGGAAACACCATATATTTT.

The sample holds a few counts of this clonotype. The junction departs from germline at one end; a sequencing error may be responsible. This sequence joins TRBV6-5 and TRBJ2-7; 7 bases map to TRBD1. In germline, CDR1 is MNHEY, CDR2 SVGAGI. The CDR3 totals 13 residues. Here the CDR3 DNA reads TGCGCCAGCAGCTCACAGGGGTGGAACGAGCAGTACTTC. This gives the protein CASSSQGWNEQYF.

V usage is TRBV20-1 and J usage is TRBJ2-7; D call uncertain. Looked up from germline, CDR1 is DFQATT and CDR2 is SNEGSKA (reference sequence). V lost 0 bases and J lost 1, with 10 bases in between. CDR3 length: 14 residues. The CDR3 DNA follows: TGCAGTGCTAGAGATATCGGACCATCCTACGAGCAGTACTTC. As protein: CSARDIGPSYEQYF.

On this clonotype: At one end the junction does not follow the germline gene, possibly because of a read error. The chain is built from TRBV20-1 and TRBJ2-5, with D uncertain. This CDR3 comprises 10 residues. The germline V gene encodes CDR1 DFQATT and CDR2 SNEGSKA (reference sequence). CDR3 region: CGAQTAAQYF. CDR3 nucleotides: TGCGGTGCCCAAACCGCGGCCCAGTACTTC.

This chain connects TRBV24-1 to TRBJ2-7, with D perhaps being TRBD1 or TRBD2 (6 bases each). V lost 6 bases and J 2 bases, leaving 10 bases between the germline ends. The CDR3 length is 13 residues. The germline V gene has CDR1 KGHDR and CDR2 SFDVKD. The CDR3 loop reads CATSPGDTYEQYF. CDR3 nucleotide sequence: TGTGCCACCAGTCCGGGGGACACCTACGAGCAGTACTTC.

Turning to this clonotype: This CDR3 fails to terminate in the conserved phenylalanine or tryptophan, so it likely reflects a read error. The CDR3: CTSSLRDRGDLSYEQYL. CDR3 coding DNA: TGTACCAGCAGCCTAAGGGACAGGGGCGACCTCTCCTACGAGCAGTACCTC. The chain uses TRBV7-8 and TRBJ2-7; TRBD1 matches 10 bases. Germline values: CDR1 SGHVS, CDR2 FQNEAQ. The CDR3 consists of 17 residues.

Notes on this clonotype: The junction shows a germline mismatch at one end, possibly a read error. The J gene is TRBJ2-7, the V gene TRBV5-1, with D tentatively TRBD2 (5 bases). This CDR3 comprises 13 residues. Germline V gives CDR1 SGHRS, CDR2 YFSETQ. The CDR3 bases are TGCGCCAGCAGGTTGGAGGCTCCGGACGAGCAGTACTTC. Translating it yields CASRLEAPDEQYF. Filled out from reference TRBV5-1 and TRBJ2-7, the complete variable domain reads KAGVTQTPRYLIKTRGQQVTLSCSPISGHRSVSWYQQTPGQGLQFLFEYFSETQRNKGNFPGRFSGRQFSNSRSEMNVSTLELGDSALYLCASRLEAPDEQYFGPGTRLTVT.

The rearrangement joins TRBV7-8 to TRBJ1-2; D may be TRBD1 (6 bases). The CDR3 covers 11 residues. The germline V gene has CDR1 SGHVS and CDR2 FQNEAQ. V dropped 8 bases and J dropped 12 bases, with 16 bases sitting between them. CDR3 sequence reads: CASGKSGGDTF. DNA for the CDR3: TGTGCCAGCGGAAAAAGCGGGGGCGACACCTTC.

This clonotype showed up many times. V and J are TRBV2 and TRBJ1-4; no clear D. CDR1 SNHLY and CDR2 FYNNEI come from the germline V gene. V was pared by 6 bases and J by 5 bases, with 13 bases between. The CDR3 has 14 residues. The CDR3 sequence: CASSDPSENEKLFF. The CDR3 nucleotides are TGTGCCAGCAGCGACCCGAGCGAAAATGAAAAACTGTTTTTT.

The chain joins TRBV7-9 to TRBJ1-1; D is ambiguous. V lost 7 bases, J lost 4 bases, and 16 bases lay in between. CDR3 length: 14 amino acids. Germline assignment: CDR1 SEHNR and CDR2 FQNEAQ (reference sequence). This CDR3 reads CASTLEVLGTEAFF. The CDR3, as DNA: TGTGCCAGCACCTTGGAGGTCCTCGGCACTGAAGCTTTCTTT.

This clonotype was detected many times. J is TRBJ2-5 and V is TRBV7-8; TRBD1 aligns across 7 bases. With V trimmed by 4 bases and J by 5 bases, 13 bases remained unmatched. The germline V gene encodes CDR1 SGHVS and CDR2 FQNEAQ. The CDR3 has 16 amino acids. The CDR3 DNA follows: TGTGCCAGCAGCTCGAGACAGGGATCCCTCGGGGAGACCCAGTACTTC. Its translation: CASSSRQGSLGETQYF. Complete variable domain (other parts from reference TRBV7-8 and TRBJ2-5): GAGVSQSPRYKVAKRGQDVALRCDPISGHVSLFWYQQALGQGPEFLTYFQNEAQLDKSGLPSDRFFAERPEGSVSTLKIQRTQQEDSAVYLCASSSRQGSLGETQYFGPGTRLLVL.

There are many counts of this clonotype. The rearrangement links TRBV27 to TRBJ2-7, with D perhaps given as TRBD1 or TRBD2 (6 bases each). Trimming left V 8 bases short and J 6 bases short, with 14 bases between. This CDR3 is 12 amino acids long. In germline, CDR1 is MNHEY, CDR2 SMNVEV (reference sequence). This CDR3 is CASVGGLREQYF. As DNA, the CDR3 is TGTGCCAGCGTCGGGGGCCTCCGCGAGCAGTACTTC.

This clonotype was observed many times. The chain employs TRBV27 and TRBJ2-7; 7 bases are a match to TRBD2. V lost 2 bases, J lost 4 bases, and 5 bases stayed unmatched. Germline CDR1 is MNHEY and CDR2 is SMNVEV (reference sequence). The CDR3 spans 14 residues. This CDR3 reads CASSLGGSTYEQYF. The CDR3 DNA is TGTGCCAGCAGTTTAGGCGGGAGTACGTACGAGCAGTACTTC.

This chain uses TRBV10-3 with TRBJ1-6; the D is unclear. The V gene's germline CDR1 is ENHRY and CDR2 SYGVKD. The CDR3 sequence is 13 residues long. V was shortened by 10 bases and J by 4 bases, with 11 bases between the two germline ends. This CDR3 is CASKRRYNSPLHF. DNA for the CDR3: TGTGCCAGCAAGCGCAGGTATAATTCACCCCTCCACTTT.

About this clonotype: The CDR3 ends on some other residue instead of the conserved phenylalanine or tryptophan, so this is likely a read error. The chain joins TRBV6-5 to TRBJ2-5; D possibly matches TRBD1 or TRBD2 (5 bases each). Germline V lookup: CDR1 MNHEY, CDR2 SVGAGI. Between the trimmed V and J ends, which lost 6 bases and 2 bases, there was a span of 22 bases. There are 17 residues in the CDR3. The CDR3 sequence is CASSAEVRVGRQETQYL. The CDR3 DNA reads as TGTGCCAGCAGCGCCGAAGTCAGGGTAGGGAGACAAGAGACCCAGTACCTC.

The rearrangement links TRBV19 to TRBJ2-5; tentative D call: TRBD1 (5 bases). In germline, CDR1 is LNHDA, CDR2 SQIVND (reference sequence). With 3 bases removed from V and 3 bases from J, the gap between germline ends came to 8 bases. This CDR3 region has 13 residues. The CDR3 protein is CASSIDSEETQYF. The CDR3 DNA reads TGTGCCAGTAGTATCGACAGCGAAGAGACCCAGTACTTC.

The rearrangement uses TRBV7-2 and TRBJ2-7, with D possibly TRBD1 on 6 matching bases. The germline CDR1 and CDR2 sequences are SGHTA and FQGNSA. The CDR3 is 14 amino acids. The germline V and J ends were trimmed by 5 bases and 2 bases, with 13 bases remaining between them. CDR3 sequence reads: CASSRVGTPYEQYF. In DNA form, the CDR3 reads TGTGCCAGCAGCAGGGTGGGGACACCCTACGAGCAGTACTTC.

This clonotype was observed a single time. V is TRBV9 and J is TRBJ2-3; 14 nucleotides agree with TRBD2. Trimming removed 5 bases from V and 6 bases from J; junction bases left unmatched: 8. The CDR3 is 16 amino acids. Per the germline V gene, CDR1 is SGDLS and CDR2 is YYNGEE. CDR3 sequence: CASRTGLAGAGDTQYF. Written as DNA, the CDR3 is TGTGCCAGCAGAACGGGACTAGCGGGAGCGGGGGATACGCAGTATTTT.

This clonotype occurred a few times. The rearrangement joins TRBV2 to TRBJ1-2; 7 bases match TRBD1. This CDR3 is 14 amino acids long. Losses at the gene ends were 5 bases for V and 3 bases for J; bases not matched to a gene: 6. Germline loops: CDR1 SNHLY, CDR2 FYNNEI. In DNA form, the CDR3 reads TGTGCCAGCAGTCCCACGGGACAGCACTATGGCTACACCTTC. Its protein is CASSPTGQHYGYTF.

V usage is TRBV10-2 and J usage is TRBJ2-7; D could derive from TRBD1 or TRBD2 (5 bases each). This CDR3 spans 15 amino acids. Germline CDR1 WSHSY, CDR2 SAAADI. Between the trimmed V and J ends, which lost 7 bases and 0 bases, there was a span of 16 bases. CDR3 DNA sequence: TGCGCCAGCACCTCGTCCCCAGGGAGCTCCTACGAGCAGTACTTC. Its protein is CASTSSPGSSYEQYF.

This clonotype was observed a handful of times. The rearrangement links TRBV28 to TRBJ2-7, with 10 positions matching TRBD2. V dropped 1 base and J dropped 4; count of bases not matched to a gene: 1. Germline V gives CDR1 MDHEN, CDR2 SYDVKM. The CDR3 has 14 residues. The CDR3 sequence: CASSLFSGGYEQYF. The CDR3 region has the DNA TGTGCCAGCAGTTTATTTAGCGGGGGGTACGAGCAGTACTTC.

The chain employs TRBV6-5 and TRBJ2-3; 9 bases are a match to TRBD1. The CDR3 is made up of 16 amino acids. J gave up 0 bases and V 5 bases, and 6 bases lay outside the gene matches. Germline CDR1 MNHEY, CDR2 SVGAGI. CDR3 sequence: CASSAGQGKSTDTQYF. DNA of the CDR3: TGTGCCAGCAGTGCCGGACAGGGGAAAAGCACAGATACGCAGTATTTT.